The 23 T cell receptor beta chains below come from one sample, sequenced in a study of beta chain features in type 1 diabetes. Study outcomes and limitations: In every one of the four CD4+ subsets, TCRB CDR3s were moderately but significantly shorter in Type 1 diabetes patients.

Their antigen targets remain unknown. The study reverse transcribed the entire isolated RNA, so it sequenced expressed TCRB transcripts. The protocol was immunoSEQ multiplex PCR, while the TCRdb copy is restricted to in-frame clones and leaves out a portion. The sample yields 250,000 or so clones, approximately 15% seen once. The sequenced sample consisted of naive CD4+ T cells from blood. These receptors all come from a man younger than 45 with type 1 diabetes.

This clone was seen only a few times. The chain recombines TRBV15 with TRBJ2-7; 8 nucleotides agree with TRBD2. The CDR3 has 17 amino acids. The V gene's germline CDR1 is LNHNV and CDR2 YYDKDF (reference sequence). With V trimmed by 2 bases and J by 0 bases, 9 bases remained unmatched. The CDR3 nucleotides are TGTGCCACCAGCAGACCGGGGGCTAGCGGGCTCTCCTACGAGCAGTACTTC. This sequence encodes CATSRPGASGLSYEQYF.

The chain combines TRBV11-2 with TRBJ2-2; the match to TRBD2 covers 10 bases. There are 16 residues in the CDR3. Trimming at V came to 6 bases and at J to 4 bases, leaving 8 bases not matched to a gene. In germline, CDR1 is SGHAT, CDR2 FQNNGV. The DNA for the CDR3 is TGTGCCAGCAGGAGAGGACTAGCGGTTACCACCGGGGAGCTGTTTTTT. Translating it yields CASRRGLAVTTGELFF.

This clone has just a few counts. The sample holds other DNA sequences that translate to the same CDR3. The chain combines TRBV30 with TRBJ1-1; TRBD1 agrees at 7 bases. Germline CDR1 is GTSNPN and CDR2 is SVGIG (reference sequence). The CDR3 covers 13 residues. The V gene end was trimmed by 3 bases and the J gene end by 4 bases; junction bases not matched to a gene: 5. CDR3 bases: TGTGCCTGGAGCCGACAGGGAGGCACTGAAGCTTTCTTT. This encodes CAWSRQGGTEAFF.

This clone was observed a handful of times. The V and J genes are TRBV30 and TRBJ2-5; 8 nucleotides agree with TRBD2. This CDR3 region has 16 residues. Germline trimming cut 0 bases from V and 1 base from J; bases unmatched to any gene: 7. Germline CDR1 reads GTSNPN; CDR2 reads SVGIG (reference sequence). CDR3 loop: CAWSVSRGGPQETQYF. CDR3 nucleotides: TGTGCCTGGAGTGTCTCCCGCGGGGGGCCCCAAGAGACCCAGTACTTC.

The J gene is TRBJ1-5, the V gene TRBV21-1. TRBV21-1 is reported as a pseudogene. CDR3 length: 14 residues. In DNA, the CDR3 is TGTGCCAGCCCGGCCTTCGGGGGAGACCAGCCCCAGCATTTT. This sequence encodes CASPAFGGDQPQHF.

The V gene is TRBV5-1, the J gene TRBJ1-2, with TRBD1 as a possible D gene (6 bases). Germline V lookup: CDR1 SGHRS, CDR2 YFSETQ. Trimming took 5 bases from V and 1 from J, leaving 18 bases between them. This CDR3 is built from 16 residues. The CDR3 nucleotides are TGCGCCAGCAGTTCCCCGCAGGGGACCTATAACTATGGCTACACCTTC. Translating gives CASSSPQGTYNYGYTF.

The chain uses TRBV9 and TRBJ2-3; 9 nucleotides line up with TRBD1. J lost 1 base, V lost 0 bases, and 6 bases had no gene match. The length of the CDR3 is 17 residues. Germline CDR1 is SGDLS and CDR2 is YYNGEE. The CDR3 coding sequence is TGTGCCAGCAGCGTAGAGCCCGGGGACAGGGGCACAGATACGCAGTATTTT. Its protein is CASSVEPGDRGTDTQYF.

This clone was counted between two and nine times. The rearrangement joins TRBV7-9 to TRBJ2-2; perhaps TRBD2 as D (5 bases). CDR1 is SEHNR and CDR2 is FQNEAQ in the germline V gene (reference sequence). The CDR3 length is 14 residues. Trimming took off 1 base at V and 3 bases at J, with 6 bases between the two ends. This CDR3 is CASSLVGDTGELFF. The CDR3 DNA sequence: TGTGCCAGCAGCTTAGTCGGGGACACCGGGGAGCTGTTTTTT. The full variable domain, completed using reference TRBV7-9 and TRBJ2-2, is DTGVSQNPRHKITKRGQNVTFRCDPISEHNRLYWYRQTLGQGPEFLTYFQNEAQLEKSRLLSDRFSAERPKGSFSTLEIQRTEQGDSAMYLCASSLVGDTGELFFGEGSRLTVL.

The V call is TRBV7-9, the J call TRBJ1-6; TRBD1 matches at 10 bases. Germline-derived CDR1 and CDR2 are SEHNR and FQNEAQ (reference sequence). V lost 3 bases, J lost 11 bases, and 16 bases stayed unmatched. The CDR3 has 18 amino acids. Here the CDR3 DNA reads TGTGCCAGCAGCTTCGCAAGAGGGGGGACAGGGGATCATCCACCCCTCCACTTT. It is translated as CASSFARGGTGDHPPLHF.

This chain connects TRBV18 to TRBJ2-5; TRBD1 is a possible D gene (5 bases). The CDR3 is made up of 15 amino acids. Between the trimmed V and J ends, which lost 1 base and 2 bases, there was a span of 11 bases. Per germline, CDR1 KGHSH and CDR2 LQKENI. CDR3 residues: CASSPQADTQETQYF. CDR3 nucleotide sequence: TGTGCCAGCTCACCACAGGCGGACACGCAAGAGACCCAGTACTTC.

This clone came up a few times. The chain couples TRBV27 to TRBJ2-5, with D maybe TRBD2 (5 bases). V was trimmed by 5 bases and J by 4 bases, leaving 8 bases between them. The CDR3 contains 12 residues. CDR1 MNHEY and CDR2 SMNVEV come from the germline V gene (reference sequence). The CDR3 protein is CASSNSVETQYF. The CDR3 nucleotides read TGTGCCAGCAGTAATAGCGTAGAGACCCAGTACTTC.

A remark on this clone: Other DNA sequences from this sample encode an identical CDR3 as well. This chain links TRBV9 with TRBJ1-1; no reliable D call. V lost 0 bases, J lost 3 bases, and 6 bases lay in between. Germline loops: CDR1 SGDLS, CDR2 YYNGEE. The length of the CDR3 is 13 residues. The CDR3 coding sequence is TGTGCCAGCAGCGTAGGTGGAGACACTGAAGCTTTCTTT. As protein: CASSVGGDTEAFF.

The table lists this clone with a few counts. The rearrangement joins TRBV7-2 to TRBJ1-2; no definite D call. The V end was cut by 1 base, the J end by 4 bases, with 10 bases between. This CDR3 is built from 14 residues. Germline values: CDR1 SGHTA, CDR2 FQGNSA. The CDR3 DNA reads as TGTGCCAGCAGCTTAGGGGCAGCCCTCTATGGCTACACCTTC. Translated, it gives CASSLGAALYGYTF.

There are a few counts of this clone. J is TRBJ2-1 and V is TRBV19; 10 bases are a match to TRBD2. Losses at the gene ends were 3 bases for V and 7 bases for J; bases not matched to a gene: 6. The CDR3 is 15 residues long. CDR1 and CDR2 from the germline V gene are LNHDA and SQIVND (reference sequence). The CDR3 spells CASSIIASGRNEQFF. CDR3 sequence (DNA): TGTGCCAGTAGTATTATAGCTAGCGGGAGAAATGAGCAGTTCTTC. Complete variable domain (other parts from reference TRBV19 and TRBJ2-1): DGGITQSPKYLFRKEGQNVTLSCEQNLNHDAMYWYRQDPGQGLRLIYYSQIVNDFQKGDIAEGYSVSREKKESFPLTVTSAQKNPTAFYLCASSIIASGRNEQFFGPGTRLTVL.

The chain carries TRBV5-1 and TRBJ2-2; 8 bases agree with TRBD1. Germline CDR1 SGHRS, CDR2 YFSETQ. The ends lost 0 bases at V and 2 bases at J; junction bases unmatched: 3. This CDR3 spans 16 amino acids. CDR3 sequence reads: CASSLVGQANTGELFF. DNA for the CDR3: TGCGCCAGCAGCTTGGTGGGACAGGCTAACACCGGGGAGCTGTTTTTT.

J is TRBJ2-1 and V is TRBV18; 7 nucleotides align to TRBD1. Germline loops: CDR1 KGHSH, CDR2 LQKENI. The CDR3 is 13 amino acids. Trimming removed 4 bases from V and 7 bases from J; junction bases left unmatched: 4. The CDR3 DNA reads TGTGCCAGCTCACAGGGGGCAAAGAATGAGCAGTTCTTC. Protein sequence: CASSQGAKNEQFF.

The table lists this clone with a few counts. V is TRBV7-7 and J is TRBJ2-2, with a tentative D call TRBD2 (6 bases). Germline lookup yields CDR1 SSHAT and CDR2 FNYEAQ (reference sequence). CDR3 size: 16 residues. Trimming left V 1 base short and J 2 bases short, with 11 bases between. CDR3 nucleotides: TGTGCCAGCAGCTTAGGAATCGGGGGAAACACCGGGGAGCTGTTTTTT. Its translation: CASSLGIGGNTGELFF.

V usage is TRBV19 and J usage is TRBJ1-6, with 7 nucleotides matching TRBD1. V trimming: 5 bases; J trimming: 2 bases; junction bases outside the gene matches: 3. This CDR3 is built from 15 residues. Germline V CDR1 and CDR2: LNHDA, SQIVND (reference sequence). CDR3 in amino acids: CASSADRPYNSPLHF. CDR3 nucleotide sequence: TGTGCCAGTAGTGCGGACAGGCCCTATAATTCACCCCTCCACTTT.

The chain has TRBV20-1 and TRBJ2-1; D remains unclear. The germline V gene encodes CDR1 DFQATT and CDR2 SNEGSKA (reference sequence). Trimming cost V 2 bases and J 10 bases, with 9 bases left between them. CDR3 length: 11 residues. The CDR3 nucleotides read TGCAGTGCTAGAACCGTGGGCGAGCAGTTCTTC. It codes for CSARTVGEQFF.

The chain couples TRBV30 to TRBJ1-5; TRBD1 agrees at 7 bases. V lost 5 bases to trimming and J lost 4 bases; unmatched junction nucleotides: 5. Germline V CDR1 and CDR2: GTSNPN, SVGIG (reference sequence). The CDR3 loop spans 13 amino acids. The CDR3 here is CAWDREGNQPQHF. CDR3 in DNA: TGTGCCTGGGACAGGGAAGGGAATCAGCCCCAGCATTTT.

This clone occurred a few times. This rearrangement joins TRBV9 to TRBJ2-7; 7 nucleotides agree with TRBD1. Germline V gives CDR1 SGDLS, CDR2 YYNGEE. Germline trimming cut 0 bases from V and 1 base from J; bases unmatched to any gene: 4. The CDR3 contains 15 residues. CDR3 nucleotide sequence: TGTGCCAGCAGCGTAGACTGGGACAGATCCTACGAGCAGTACTTC. It yields the protein CASSVDWDRSYEQYF.

This chain uses TRBV5-1 with TRBJ1-1, with a weak D call TRBD1 (6 bases). Trimming removed 0 bases at V and 4 bases at J, with 10 bases between. The CDR3 has 14 residues. Germline loops: CDR1 SGHRS, CDR2 YFSETQ. CDR3 region: CASSLEVGGTEAFF. The DNA of the CDR3 is TGCGCCAGCAGCTTGGAGGTAGGGGGCACTGAAGCTTTCTTT. Supplemented by reference TRBV5-1 and TRBJ1-1, the full variable domain reads KAGVTQTPRYLIKTRGQQVTLSCSPISGHRSVSWYQQTPGQGLQFLFEYFSETQRNKGNFPGRFSGRQFSNSRSEMNVSTLELGDSALYLCASSLEVGGTEAFFGQGTRLTVV.

This chain joins TRBV11-3 and TRBJ2-1; D is unresolved. V was pared by 2 bases and J by 6 bases, with 14 bases between. The CDR3 extends over 15 amino acids. Germline-derived CDR1 and CDR2 are SGHNT and YENEEA. The CDR3 here is CASSLYVMRSNEQFF. The CDR3 bases are TGTGCCAGCAGCTTATATGTCATGCGATCCAATGAGCAGTTCTTC.